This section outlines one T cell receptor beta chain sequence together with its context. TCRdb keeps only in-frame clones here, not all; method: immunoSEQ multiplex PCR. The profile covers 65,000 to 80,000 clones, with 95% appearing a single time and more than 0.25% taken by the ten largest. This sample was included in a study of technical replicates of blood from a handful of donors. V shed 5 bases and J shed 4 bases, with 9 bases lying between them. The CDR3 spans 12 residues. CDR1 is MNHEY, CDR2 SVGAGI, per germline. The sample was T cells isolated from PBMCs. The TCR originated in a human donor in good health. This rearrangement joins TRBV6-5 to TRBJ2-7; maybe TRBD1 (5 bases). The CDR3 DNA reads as TGTGCCAGCAGTCTCGACAGTTACGAGCAGTACTTC. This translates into CASSLDSYEQYF.